The 13 T cell receptor beta chains below come from one sample, sequenced in a study of T-cell memory formation after mild COVID-19. From the 5' RACE reads, TCRdb called clonotypes with MiXCR, one entry per CDR3 protein. The sample comprises a few hundred thousand distinct CDR3 sequences, about a sixth of which are singletons, and 20% to 25% rests with the top ten. Sequenced: PBMCs or a T cell subset sorted from them (not recorded which). These receptors originate from a man aged 18 to 29 who had mild COVID-19 (a few samples of this study predate the infection). Cell type and time point are not known.

This clonotype was detected only a few times. This chain joins TRBV7-3 and TRBJ1-1; TRBD1 is a possible D gene (5 bases). With 6 bases removed from V and 1 base from J, the gap between germline ends came to 9 bases. The CDR3 spans 13 residues. Germline CDR1 SGHTA, CDR2 FQGTGA. The DNA for the CDR3 is TGTGCCAGCAGAGCGACAGCGAACACTGAAGCTTTCTTT. This translates into CASRATANTEAFF.

V is TRBV12-3 or TRBV12-4 and J is TRBJ2-3, with 10 bases matching TRBD2. This CDR3 is built from 16 residues. Trimming took 5 bases from V and 2 from J; bases not matched to a gene: 7. CDR3 DNA: TGTGCCAGCAGTGAGCGGGGGGGGAGAATCACAGATACGCAGTATTTT. It is translated as CASSERGGRITDTQYF.

V is TRBV30 and J is TRBJ2-1, with TRBD1 identical over 9 bases. CDR3 length: 15 residues. V trimming: 2 bases; J trimming: 6 bases; junction bases outside the gene matches: 8. Germline values: CDR1 GTSNPN, CDR2 SVGIG (reference sequence). Written as DNA, the CDR3 is TGTGCCTGGAGTCTCGGACAGGGGATTCTCAATGAGCAGTTCTTC. Protein product: CAWSLGQGILNEQFF.

This clonotype was observed a handful of times. The rearrangement links TRBV5-1 to TRBJ1-6; no clear D gene. Germline CDR1 SGHRS, CDR2 YFSETQ. Trimming pared 1 base from V and 7 bases from J, leaving 6 bases between. The CDR3 has 13 residues. The CDR3 is CASSLSNNSPLHF. CDR3 DNA: TGCGCCAGCAGCTTGTCGAACAATTCACCCCTCCACTTT.

There are a few counts of this clonotype. This chain links TRBV10-3 with TRBJ2-3; 9 positions agree with TRBD2. The CDR3 contains 18 residues. Germline V gene lookup returns CDR1 ENHRY and CDR2 SYGVKD. V shed 3 bases and J 4 bases; nucleotides not matched to a gene: 14. CDR3 amino acids: CAISERAESGGQADTQYF. The CDR3 DNA reads as TGTGCCATCAGTGAAAGGGCAGAGAGCGGGGGGCAGGCAGATACGCAGTATTTT.

This clonotype was seen a few times. This chain connects TRBV4-1 to TRBJ2-5; 7 nucleotides line up with TRBD2. This CDR3 has 14 amino acids. The V gene end was trimmed by 5 bases and the J gene end by 2 bases; junction bases not matched to a gene: 5. In germline, CDR1 is MGHRA, CDR2 YSYEKL. CDR3 sequence: CASSGYGGQETQYF. The CDR3 DNA reads TGCGCCAGCAGCGGATACGGGGGGCAAGAGACCCAGTACTTC.

V and J are TRBV11-2 and TRBJ1-2; 8 nucleotides align to TRBD1. CDR1 and CDR2 (germline): SGHAT, FQNNGV. The CDR3 runs 14 residues. The trim removed 2 bases at V and 4 bases at J, leaving 3 bases unmatched. CDR3 in DNA: TGTGCCAGCAGCTTATCAGGGGGCCCCTATGGCTACACCTTC. It codes for CASSLSGGPYGYTF.

This clonotype came up a few times. The rearrangement links TRBV20-1 to TRBJ1-1; unclear D gene. Germline assignment: CDR1 DFQATT and CDR2 SNEGSKA (reference sequence). V was clipped by 1 base and J by 0 bases, with 3 bases between them. This CDR3 comprises 12 residues. The CDR3 DNA sequence: TGCAGTGCTAGAGGTCTGAACACTGAAGCTTTCTTT. Protein sequence: CSARGLNTEAFF.

This clonotype was found many times. The chain employs TRBV5-1 and TRBJ1-6; D perhaps matches TRBD1 (5 bases). The CDR3 loop spans 13 amino acids. Germline V gene data show CDR1 as SGHRS and CDR2 as YFSETQ. V shed 4 bases and J shed 9 bases, with 11 bases lying between them. The CDR3 sequence: CASSVDRGSPLHF. The CDR3 DNA reads TGCGCCAGCAGCGTAGACAGAGGTTCACCCCTCCACTTT.

There are many counts of this clonotype. The CDR3 DNA reads TGCGCCAGCAGCCAGGTGTCCGGGACTGGGGCCAACGTCCTGACTTTC. Its translation is CASSQVSGTGANVLTF. V and J are TRBV4-3 and TRBJ2-6; weak D call: TRBD2 (5 bases). CDR3 length: 16 residues. The germline V gene has CDR1 LGHNA and CDR2 YSLEER. Trimming cost V 3 bases and J 2 bases, with 11 bases left between them.

This clonotype was counted a few times. This rearrangement joins TRBV9 to TRBJ2-3; D is possibly TRBD2 (5 bases). The germline V gene encodes CDR1 SGDLS and CDR2 YYNGEE. The CDR3 is 14 residues long. V lost 3 bases, J lost 9 bases, and 17 bases lay in between. The CDR3 coding sequence is TGTGCCAGCAGCGGAGCGGCTTCGTCTGGGACGCAGTATTTT. Protein product: CASSGAASSGTQYF.

This clonotype showed up just a few times. In DNA, the CDR3 is TGCAGTGCGCTACAGGGAAGGGCCACTGAAGCTTTCTTT. It yields the protein CSALQGRATEAFF. V and J are TRBV20-1 and TRBJ1-1; possible D gene TRBD1, 6 bases. Germline V lookup: CDR1 DFQATT, CDR2 SNEGSKA (reference sequence). Deletions cut 6 bases from V and 4 bases from J, with 15 bases between. The CDR3 has 13 residues.

This clonotype showed up just once. The genes are TRBV7-2 and TRBJ1-1; possibly TRBD1 for D (5 bases). Trimming shortened V by 1 base and J by 11 bases, and 11 bases separated the two germline ends. The CDR3 consists of 12 residues. From germline, CDR1 is SGHTA and CDR2 FQGNSA. The DNA for the CDR3 is TGTGCCAGCAGCTTAGAGGCAGGGACGGCTTTCTTT. This sequence encodes CASSLEAGTAFF.